The next 31 T cell receptor beta chains were all read from a single sample in a study of blood T cell repertoires in COVID-19 (dated by TCRdb to 2020 to 2021). Libraries were built with the immunoSEQ multiplex PCR assay. TCRdb provides this immuneACCESS table in a form limited to in-frame rearrangements. Some clones are lacking; in checked studies, under half of them reflect an unresolved V gene, and why the rest are absent is not known. This sample gives some 120,000 clones in total; around four fifths of them show up just once. The ten largest clonotypes hold around a quarter of the sample. The material sequenced was peripheral blood. The receptors come from a human donor in a cohort sampled during active COVID-19.

The chain couples TRBV27 to TRBJ2-7, with TRBD1 matching 10 bases. The CDR3 spans 16 residues. Germline assignment: CDR1 MNHEY and CDR2 SMNVEV (reference sequence). With V trimmed by 5 bases and J by 2 bases, 9 bases remained unmatched. CDR3 coding DNA: TGTGCCAGCAGTCCTCCCGGGGACAGGGGCACCTACGAGCAGTACTTC. It codes for CASSPPGDRGTYEQYF.

The chain uses TRBV7-8 and TRBJ2-3; TRBD2 matches 7 bases. Germline assignment: CDR1 SGHVS and CDR2 FQNEAQ. The J segment lost 2 bases and the V segment lost 0 bases, leaving 5 bases of the junction unmatched. The CDR3 is 16 amino acids. The CDR3 DNA reads as TGTGCCAGCAGCTTAGCTTCTAGCGGACCCACAGATACGCAGTATTTT. It translates to CASSLASSGPTDTQYF.

V and J are TRBV5-1 and TRBJ2-2; D may be TRBD1 (6 bases). V lost 4 bases to trimming and J lost 7 bases, with 17 bases between them. Germline CDR1 and CDR2: SGHRS and YFSETQ. The CDR3 covers 15 residues. CDR3 sequence (DNA): TGCGCCAGCAGCACCACACAGGGCCGGGGCGGGGAGCTGTTTTTT. This sequence encodes CASSTTQGRGGELFF.

This chain connects TRBV5-6 to TRBJ2-1; the match to TRBD1 covers 11 bases. CDR1 SGHDT and CDR2 YYEEEE come from the germline V gene. The CDR3 runs to 15 residues. Trimming removed 4 bases from V and 6 bases from J; junction bases left unmatched: 6. The CDR3, as DNA: TGTGCCAGCAGCCCCCGCGGGACAGGGGGCAATGAGCAGTTCTTC. Its protein is CASSPRGTGGNEQFF.

This sequence joins TRBV28 and TRBJ2-3; 10 bases are shared with TRBD2. Losses at the gene ends were 2 bases for V and 8 bases for J; bases not matched to a gene: 13. This CDR3 is built from 17 residues. Germline V gene lookup returns CDR1 MDHEN and CDR2 SYDVKM. CDR3 region: CASSLPPGAGGPGTQYF. In nucleotides, the CDR3 is TGTGCCAGCAGTTTACCCCCTGGAGCGGGGGGGCCCGGTACGCAGTATTTT.

This chain links TRBV28 with TRBJ1-4; D is unclear. This CDR3 has 12 residues. With 6 bases removed from V and 5 bases from J, the gap between germline ends came to 7 bases. Germline assignment: CDR1 MDHEN and CDR2 SYDVKM. The CDR3 nucleotides are TGTGCCAGCAGGCGGATGAATGAAAAACTGTTTTTT. It codes for CASRRMNEKLFF.

The chain couples TRBV3-1 (or the pseudogene TRBV3-2) to TRBJ2-1; 8 bases match TRBD1. Germline-derived CDR1 and CDR2 are LGHDT and YNNKEL (reference sequence). V shed 5 bases and J 5 bases; nucleotides not matched to a gene: 5. The CDR3 consists of 14 residues. The CDR3 bases are TGTGCCAGCAGCGCGGACAGGGACAACAATGAGCAGTTCTTC. Translation: CASSADRDNNEQFF.

The rearrangement links TRBV5-4 to TRBJ1-4; a possible D gene is TRBD1 (5 bases). This CDR3 comprises 14 residues. From germline, CDR1 is SGHNT and CDR2 YYREEE (reference sequence). Trimming took 3 bases from V and 8 from J, leaving 14 bases between them. The CDR3 loop reads CASSSQGFNEKLFF. The CDR3 DNA is TGTGCCAGCAGCTCGCAGGGATTTAACGAAAAACTGTTTTTT.

This rearrangement joins TRBV5-1 to TRBJ1-3; D might be TRBD1 (5 bases). Looked up from germline, CDR1 is SGHRS and CDR2 is YFSETQ. Trimming left V 2 bases short and J 0 bases short, with 9 bases between. This CDR3 contains 15 residues. CDR3 loop: CASSLGQPSGNTIYF. For the CDR3, the DNA is TGCGCCAGCAGCTTAGGACAACCCTCTGGAAACACCATATATTTT.

CDR3: CASSLLAASTDTQYF. CDR3 nucleotide sequence: TGTGCCAGCAGCTTACTAGCGGCTAGCACAGATACGCAGTATTTT. The J gene is TRBJ2-3, the V gene TRBV7-3; 7 bases fit TRBD2. V trimming: 2 bases; J trimming: 0 bases; junction bases outside the gene matches: 2. Per germline, CDR1 SGHTA and CDR2 FQGTGA. This CDR3 has 15 residues.

The chain joins TRBV28 to TRBJ1-2, with TRBD1 matching 7 bases. Germline V gives CDR1 MDHEN, CDR2 SYDVKM. The length of the CDR3 is 15 residues. V shed 3 bases, J shed 5 bases, and the junction held 9 bases outside the gene matches. This CDR3 reads CASSFPKGQSYGYTF. As DNA, the CDR3 is TGTGCCAGCAGTTTCCCGAAGGGACAGTCATATGGCTACACCTTC.

J is TRBJ1-1 and V is TRBV14, with D tentatively TRBD1 (5 bases). Germline V CDR1 and CDR2: SGHDN, FVKESK. V lost 3 bases and J lost 1, with 6 bases in between. There are 13 residues in the CDR3. CDR3 bases: TGTGCCAGCAGCCATACAGGGAACACTGAAGCTTTCTTT. This translates into CASSHTGNTEAFF.

V usage is TRBV5-1 and J usage is TRBJ1-5, with D perhaps TRBD1 (5 bases). V shed 2 bases and J shed 9 bases, with 9 bases lying between them. This CDR3 has 12 residues. The germline gives CDR1 SGHRS, CDR2 YFSETQ. The CDR3 protein is CASSFNGGPQHF. CDR3 in DNA: TGCGCCAGCAGCTTCAACGGGGGGCCCCAGCATTTT. Supplemented by reference TRBV5-1 and TRBJ1-5, the full variable domain reads KAGVTQTPRYLIKTRGQQVTLSCSPISGHRSVSWYQQTPGQGLQFLFEYFSETQRNKGNFPGRFSGRQFSNSRSEMNVSTLELGDSALYLCASSFNGGPQHFGDGTRLSIL.

The chain carries TRBV4-1 and TRBJ1-2, with TRBD1 matching 9 bases. The CDR3 is 14 amino acids. The V and J ends lost 2 bases and 8 bases, in that order; junction bases with no gene match: 6. Germline lookup yields CDR1 MGHRA and CDR2 YSYEKL. The chain's CDR3 is CASSQPDRGGGYTF. The DNA of the CDR3 is TGCGCCAGCAGCCAACCGGACAGGGGTGGCGGCTACACCTTC.

The rearrangement joins TRBV7-7 to TRBJ2-3, with 10 positions matching TRBD2. Unmatched junction bases numbered 7, after V lost 5 bases and J lost 2 bases. The CDR3 runs to 16 residues. Germline V lookup: CDR1 SSHAT, CDR2 FNYEAQ (reference sequence). CDR3 sequence reads: CASSPSGRRFTDTQYF. CDR3 nucleotide sequence: TGTGCCAGCAGCCCTAGCGGGAGAAGGTTCACAGATACGCAGTATTTT.

The DNA for the CDR3 is TGTGCCAGCAGCCCGGCGGGAGGGATAAGCTACGAGCAGTACTTC. Protein: CASSPAGGISYEQYF. This chain joins TRBV5-4 and TRBJ2-7, with TRBD2 identical over 9 bases. CDR1 and CDR2 (germline): SGHNT, YYREEE (reference sequence). The ends lost 4 bases at V and 3 bases at J; junction bases unmatched: 8. The CDR3 is made up of 15 amino acids.

This clone was detected ten times or more. The genes are TRBV27 and TRBJ1-1, with 7 bases fitting TRBD1. The germline V gene has CDR1 MNHEY and CDR2 SMNVEV (reference sequence). This CDR3 has 14 amino acids. Trimming removed 2 bases from V and 2 bases from J; junction bases left unmatched: 2. The CDR3 spells CASSLTGANTEAFF. CDR3 DNA: TGTGCCAGCAGTTTAACAGGGGCAAACACTGAAGCTTTCTTT.

V and J are TRBV7-2 and TRBJ1-3; a weak D match, TRBD1 (5 bases). CDR1 and CDR2 (germline): SGHTA, FQGNSA. V lost 4 bases, J lost 0 bases, and 16 bases lay in between. The CDR3 sequence is 17 residues long. The CDR3 nucleotides read TGTGCCAGCAGCTCCCAAGTCAGGGCTAACTCTGGAAACACCATATATTTT. It specifies CASSSQVRANSGNTIYF. The full variable domain, completed using reference TRBV7-2 and TRBJ1-3, is GAGVSQSPSNKVTEKGKDVELRCDPISGHTALYWYRQSLGQGLEFLIYFQGNSAPDKSGLPSDRFSAERTGGSVSTLTIQRTQQEDSAVYLCASSSQVRANSGNTIYFGEGSWLTVV.

The chain recombines TRBV18 with TRBJ2-3; 7 bases map to TRBD2. CDR3 length: 12 amino acids. Germline loops: CDR1 KGHSH, CDR2 LQKENI. This chain's CDR3 is CTGGPGTDTQYF. The CDR3 DNA reads as TGTACGGGGGGTCCTGGCACAGATACGCAGTATTTT.

This clone was seen just once. This chain uses TRBV12-5 with TRBJ2-3, with TRBD2 as a possible D gene (6 bases). From germline, CDR1 is LGHNT and CDR2 FRNRAP. The CDR3 runs 13 residues. Trimming shortened V by 11 bases and J by 2 bases, and 14 bases separated the two germline ends. The CDR3 DNA follows: TGTGCTGTCTCTTGGGGGGACACAGATACGCAGTATTTT. Translation gives CAVSWGDTDTQYF.

This chain links TRBV30 with TRBJ2-7; D is possibly TRBD1 (6 bases). In germline, CDR1 is GTSNPN, CDR2 SVGIG (reference sequence). Deletions cut 0 bases from V and 1 base from J, with 16 bases between. The CDR3 is made up of 16 amino acids. CDR3 sequence: CAWSVWGQGGSYEQYF. The CDR3 DNA reads as TGTGCCTGGAGTGTATGGGGGCAGGGCGGGTCCTACGAGCAGTACTTC.

This clone was detected only a few times. This chain connects TRBV27 to TRBJ1-2, with D possibly being TRBD1 (5 bases). Germline CDR1 reads MNHEY; CDR2 reads SMNVEV (reference sequence). The CDR3 extends over 13 amino acids. Trimming shortened V by 6 bases and J by 4 bases, and 12 bases separated the two germline ends. The chain's CDR3 is CASRPDSSYGYTF. CDR3 nucleotide sequence: TGTGCCAGCAGACCCGACAGTTCCTATGGCTACACCTTC.

This clone showed up just a few times. The J gene is TRBJ1-1, the V gene TRBV19, with TRBD1 identical over 8 bases. The CDR3 sequence is 11 residues long. CDR1 and CDR2 (germline): LNHDA, SQIVND (reference sequence). V trimming: 8 bases; J trimming: 10 bases; junction bases outside the gene matches: 6. This CDR3 is CASRQGRTAFF. The CDR3 DNA follows: TGTGCCAGTCGACAGGGGAGGACAGCTTTCTTT.

This clone was detected only once. The rearrangement joins TRBV7-2 to TRBJ2-5; TRBD2 aligns across 12 bases. V lost 1 base to trimming and J lost 5 bases; unmatched junction nucleotides: 5. The CDR3 length is 16 residues. CDR1 is SGHTA, CDR2 FQGNSA, per germline. CDR3 coding DNA: TGTGCCAGCAGCTTAGGGCTAGCGGGAGGGCTGGAGACCCAGTACTTC. Amino acids: CASSLGLAGGLETQYF. The full variable domain, rest sourced from reference TRBV7-2 and TRBJ2-5, is GAGVSQSPSNKVTEKGKDVELRCDPISGHTALYWYRQSLGQGLEFLIYFQGNSAPDKSGLPSDRFSAERTGGSVSTLTIQRTQQEDSAVYLCASSLGLAGGLETQYFGPGTRLLVL.

This clone was detected only once. The chain recombines TRBV10-3 with TRBJ1-2, with D possibly TRBD1 on 5 matching bases. Between the trimmed V and J ends, which lost 7 bases and 2 bases, there was a span of 8 bases. The CDR3 runs 12 residues. Germline V gene data show CDR1 as ENHRY and CDR2 as SYGVKD. CDR3 DNA: TGTGCCATCAATGGGGGGAACTATGGCTACACCTTC. Translated: CAINGGNYGYTF.

The chain employs TRBV5-6 and TRBJ2-3, with TRBD2 matching over 15 bases. The junction had 6 bases not matched to a gene; V was cut back by 4 bases and J by 6 bases. This CDR3 is built from 16 residues. CDR1 and CDR2 (germline): SGHDT, YYEEEE. The CDR3 DNA reads as TGTGCCAGCAGCAAAAGGACTAGCGGGAGGGCCGATACGCAGTATTTT. This translates into CASSKRTSGRADTQYF.

This clone showed up just once. The V call is TRBV5-1, the J call TRBJ2-2; 9 nucleotides line up with TRBD1. The junction had 9 bases not matched to a gene; V was cut back by 4 bases and J by 5 bases. This CDR3 has 16 residues. Germline V gene sequence: CDR1 SGHRS, CDR2 YFSETQ. The CDR3, as DNA: TGCGCCAGCAGCCCAGGGACAGGGAGTCTAACCGGGGAGCTGTTTTTT. Translating it yields CASSPGTGSLTGELFF.

The chain employs TRBV27 and TRBJ1-2; D might be TRBD1 (5 bases). Trimming left V 7 bases short and J 4 bases short, with 10 bases between. The CDR3 runs to 12 residues. Germline-derived CDR1 and CDR2 are MNHEY and SMNVEV (reference sequence). CDR3 region: CASTSRGYGYTF. The CDR3 DNA sequence: TGTGCCAGCACGAGTAGGGGCTATGGCTACACCTTC.

The chain has TRBV6-4 and TRBJ2-3; D is ambiguous. Germline loops: CDR1 MRHNA, CDR2 SNTAGT. The CDR3 spans 13 residues. V lost 3 bases, J lost 3 bases, and 7 bases lay in between. The CDR3 here is CASSEKETDTQYF. The CDR3 bases are TGTGCCAGCAGTGAAAAGGAGACAGATACGCAGTATTTT.

J is TRBJ2-7 and V is TRBV6-5, with D possibly matching TRBD1 (6 bases). Germline V gene data show CDR1 as MNHEY and CDR2 as SVGAGI. The CDR3 consists of 15 residues. Trimming left V 6 bases short and J 3 bases short, with 18 bases between. This CDR3 is CASRNDRITSYEQYF. The CDR3 nucleotides are TGTGCCAGCAGAAACGACAGGATCACAAGCTACGAGCAGTACTTC.

The chain has TRBV2 and TRBJ1-1; maybe TRBD1 (6 bases). Germline V CDR1 and CDR2: SNHLY, FYNNEI. Trimming stripped 3 bases from V and 6 bases from J, with 8 bases between. The length of the CDR3 is 12 residues. In nucleotides, the CDR3 is TGTGCCAGCAGTGAGTCAGGGGCTGAAGCTTTCTTT. Its protein is CASSESGAEAFF. Based on the CDR3 plus reference TRBV2 and TRBJ1-1, the full variable domain is EPEVTQTPSHQVTQMGQEVILRCVPISNHLYFYWYRQILGQKVEFLVSFYNNEISEKSEIFDDQFSVERPDGSNFTLKIRSTKLEDSAMYFCASSESGAEAFFGQGTRLTVV.